This TCR beta chain came from a study of blood T cell repertoires in COVID-19. Study overall: Specimens from acute and convalescent COVID-19 originated in the United States, Italy and Spain. Sources were T cells, B-cell-depleted T cells, or PBMCs; the material itself was cDNA or gDNA.

Source study methods: Nucleated cell number was recorded as an estimate derived from reference gene primer amplification. Clones were sequenced by immunoSEQ multiplex PCR, and TCRdb holds only the in-frame ones, with some missing. V, J and clone size are those of that table, while D and trimming were read from the DNA. This sample has fewer than 150,000 clones, with roughly four fifths found just once. V shed 3 bases and J 4 bases; nucleotides not matched to a gene: 6. The CDR3 is 15 amino acids. Germline lookup yields CDR1 SGHRS and CDR2 YFSETQ. Sequenced material: peripheral blood. The sequence was collected from a woman of 80 years or more in a cohort sampled during active or convalescent COVID-19. The rearrangement uses TRBV5-1 and TRBJ2-7; 11 nucleotides agree with TRBD2. For the CDR3, the DNA is TGCGCCAGCAGCTCTAGCGGGGGGCCTGAATACGAGCAGTACTTC. Translated: CASSSSGGPEYEQYF.